The 16 T cell receptor beta chains below all came from one sample that was sequenced in a study of siplizumab effects on memory and regulatory T cells. The data were produced by immunoSEQ multiplex PCR, yet TCRdb's version contains in-frame clones alone and is incomplete. The table has 100,000 or so clones, more than 90% seen once. Sequencing input: CD4+ T cells sorted from blood. These receptor sequences come from a human donor in good health. Some clones in this sample may be carry-over from other donors' samples.

The chain employs TRBV29-1 and TRBJ2-7; D uncertain. CDR3 length: 11 amino acids. V lost 3 bases and J 0 bases, leaving 3 bases between the germline ends. CDR1 is SQVTM and CDR2 is ANQGSEA in the germline V gene. The CDR3 bases are TGCAGCGTTGAGGTCTCCTACGAGCAGTACTTC. Encoded protein: CSVEVSYEQYF.

This chain uses TRBV7-9 with TRBJ2-7, with D maybe TRBD2 (7 bases). Germline values: CDR1 SEHNR, CDR2 FQNEAQ (reference sequence). V was shortened by 1 base and J by 7 bases, with 17 bases between the two germline ends. CDR3 length equals 15 residues. CDR3 bases: TGTGCCAGCAGCTTAGAGGGGGGGACGGCTCAGGAGCAGTACTTC. Protein sequence: CASSLEGGTAQEQYF.

V gene TRBV25-1 combines with J gene TRBJ1-4; maybe TRBD1 (6 bases). Germline V CDR1 and CDR2: MGHDK, SYGVNS. The CDR3 sequence is 15 residues long. The germline V and J ends were trimmed by 6 bases and 3 bases, with 14 bases remaining between them. CDR3 region: CASRETGMANEKLFF. The CDR3 coding sequence is TGTGCCAGCAGAGAAACAGGGATGGCTAATGAAAAACTGTTTTTT.

The CDR3 nucleotides are TGTGCCAGCAGCGTGCGCTTCGAATCCTACGAGCAGTACTTC. Protein: CASSVRFESYEQYF. The chain employs TRBV9 and TRBJ2-7; D is unclear. Trimming removed 2 bases at V and 1 base at J, with 10 bases between. The CDR3 spans 14 residues. The germline CDR1 and CDR2 sequences are SGDLS and YYNGEE.

There are a few counts of this clone. The gene calls are TRBV5-8 and TRBJ2-2, with D maybe TRBD1 (5 bases). The CDR3 runs to 15 residues. Germline lookup yields CDR1 SGHTS and CDR2 YDEGEE. V was trimmed by 0 bases and J by 7 bases, leaving 13 bases between them. CDR3 bases: TGTGCCAGCAGCTTGGGACAGATTAGGAGCGGGGAGCTGTTTTTT. Translated, it gives CASSLGQIRSGELFF.

The chain uses TRBV27 and TRBJ2-5, with D perhaps TRBD1 or TRBD2 (5 bases each). This CDR3 has 14 residues. Germline V gives CDR1 MNHEY, CDR2 SMNVEV (reference sequence). Trimming took off 2 bases at V and 5 bases at J, with 12 bases between the two ends. This CDR3 reads CASSLGTFGETQYF. The CDR3 coding sequence is TGTGCCAGCAGTTTAGGGACGTTTGGGGAGACCCAGTACTTC.

This chain connects TRBV7-9 to TRBJ1-1, with no clear D. The CDR3 has 16 residues. Per the germline V gene, CDR1 is SEHNR and CDR2 is FQNEAQ (reference sequence). V lost 0 bases and J 2 bases, leaving 13 bases between the germline ends. The CDR3 DNA follows: TGTGCCAGCAGCTTAGCGGGGTCCAGATTCAACACTGAAGCTTTCTTT. Protein: CASSLAGSRFNTEAFF.

The chain employs TRBV19 and TRBJ2-7; TRBD2 matches at 11 bases. V shed 3 bases and J 0 bases; nucleotides not matched to a gene: 1. The CDR3 runs 15 residues. Per the germline V gene, CDR1 is LNHDA and CDR2 is SQIVND (reference sequence). The CDR3 region is CASSMGTSGSYEQYF. In nucleotides, the CDR3 is TGTGCCAGTAGTATGGGGACTAGCGGCTCCTACGAGCAGTACTTC.

J is TRBJ2-3 and V is TRBV5-4; 8 nucleotides align to TRBD2. This CDR3 is 17 amino acids long. After removal of 1 base from V and 1 base from J, the junction contained 8 bases not matched to a gene. Germline V gene data show CDR1 as SGHNT and CDR2 as YYREEE (reference sequence). The CDR3: CASSLIRGGTRTDTQYF. The CDR3 DNA reads TGTGCCAGCAGCTTGATTCGGGGGGGTACCCGCACAGATACGCAGTATTTT.

The chain carries TRBV7-8 and TRBJ2-5; D call uncertain. The V and J ends lost 3 bases and 5 bases respectively, with 13 bases between them. The CDR3 is 14 residues long. CDR1 is SGHVS, CDR2 FQNEAQ, per germline. The CDR3 reads CASSLGSRWETQYF. CDR3 bases: TGTGCCAGCAGCTTGGGGTCTAGGTGGGAGACCCAGTACTTC.

The chain links TRBV20-1 to TRBJ1-2, with TRBD1 identical over 7 bases. Germline V gene lookup returns CDR1 DFQATT and CDR2 SNEGSKA (reference sequence). The CDR3 extends over 11 amino acids. This chain's CDR3 is CSAGGGYGYTF. DNA of the CDR3: TGCAGCGCAGGGGGGGGCTATGGCTACACCTTC.

V is TRBV5-6 and J is TRBJ1-2; D not resolved. There are 15 residues in the CDR3. The germline V gene encodes CDR1 SGHDT and CDR2 YYEEEE. Trimming left V 5 bases short and J 2 bases short, with 16 bases between. In nucleotides, the CDR3 is TGTGCCAGCAGAACCACCGGACGGACCAACTATGGCTACACCTTC. It encodes CASRTTGRTNYGYTF.

CDR3 protein: CASSYSSGDTQYF. In nucleotides, the CDR3 is TGCGCCAGCAGCTACTCGTCCGGAGATACGCAGTATTTT. The V and J genes are TRBV5-1 and TRBJ2-3; D gene ambiguous. The germline V gene has CDR1 SGHRS and CDR2 YFSETQ. The CDR3 spans 13 residues. Trimming stripped 3 bases from V and 5 bases from J, with 10 bases between.

V and J are TRBV28 and TRBJ2-7; D not resolved. Germline loops: CDR1 MDHEN, CDR2 SYDVKM. This CDR3 is 14 amino acids long. Trimming shortened V by 4 bases and J by 3 bases, and 13 bases separated the two germline ends. The CDR3 here is CASSSLVLYYEQYF. CDR3 sequence (DNA): TGTGCCAGCAGTTCATTAGTACTTTACTACGAGCAGTACTTC. Variable domain in full (rest from reference TRBV28 and TRBJ2-7): DVKVTQSSRYLVKRTGEKVFLECVQDMDHENMFWYRQDPGLGLRLIYFSYDVKMKEKGDIPEGYSVSREKKERFSLILESASTNQTSMYLCASSSLVLYYEQYFGPGTRLTVT.

This clone was found once. The chain couples TRBV11-2 to TRBJ2-7; tentatively, D is TRBD1 or TRBD2 (5 bases each). Between the trimmed V and J ends, which lost 3 bases and 6 bases, there was a span of 15 bases. In germline, CDR1 is SGHAT, CDR2 FQNNGV. This CDR3 contains 14 residues. The CDR3 nucleotides read TGTGCCAGCAGCTTTGGGTCCCCCGGGGCCGAGCAGTACTTC. This sequence encodes CASSFGSPGAEQYF.

In DNA form, the CDR3 reads TGTGCCAGCAGCGTTCAGGGGGCGATTGAAAAACTGTTTTTT. Amino acids: CASSVQGAIEKLFF. The chain carries TRBV9 and TRBJ1-4; 8 bases agree with TRBD1. V lost 2 bases, J lost 7 bases, and 4 bases stayed unmatched. Germline CDR1 reads SGDLS; CDR2 reads YYNGEE. The CDR3 length is 14 residues.